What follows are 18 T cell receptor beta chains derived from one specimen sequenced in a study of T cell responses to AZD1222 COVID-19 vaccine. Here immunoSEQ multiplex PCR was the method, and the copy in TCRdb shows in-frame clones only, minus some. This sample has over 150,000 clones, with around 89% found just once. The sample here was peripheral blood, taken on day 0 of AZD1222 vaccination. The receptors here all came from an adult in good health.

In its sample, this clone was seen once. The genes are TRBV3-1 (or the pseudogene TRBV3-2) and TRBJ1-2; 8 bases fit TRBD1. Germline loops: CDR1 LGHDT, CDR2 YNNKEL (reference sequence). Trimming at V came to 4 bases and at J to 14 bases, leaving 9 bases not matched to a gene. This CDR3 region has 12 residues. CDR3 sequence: CASSPRTGLGTF. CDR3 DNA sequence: TGTGCCAGCAGCCCCCGGACAGGGCTGGGTACCTTC.

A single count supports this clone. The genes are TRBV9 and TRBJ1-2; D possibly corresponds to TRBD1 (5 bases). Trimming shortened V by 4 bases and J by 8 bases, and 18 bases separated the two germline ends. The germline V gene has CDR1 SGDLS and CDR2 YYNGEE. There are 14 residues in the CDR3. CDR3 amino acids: CASSPPPGGLGYTF. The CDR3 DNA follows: TGTGCCAGCAGCCCACCTCCGGGGGGATTGGGCTACACCTTC. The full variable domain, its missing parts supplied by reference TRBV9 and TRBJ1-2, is DSGVTQTPKHLITATGQRVTLRCSPRSGDLSVYWYQQSLDQGLQFLIQYYNGEERAKGNILERFSAQQFPDLHSELNLSSLELGDSALYFCASSPPPGGLGYTFGSGTRLTVV.

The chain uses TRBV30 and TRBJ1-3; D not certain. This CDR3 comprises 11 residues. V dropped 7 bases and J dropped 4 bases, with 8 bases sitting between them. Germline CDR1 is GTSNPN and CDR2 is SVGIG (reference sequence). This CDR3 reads CALGGGNTIYF. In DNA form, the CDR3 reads TGTGCCTTGGGTGGGGGAAACACCATATATTTT.

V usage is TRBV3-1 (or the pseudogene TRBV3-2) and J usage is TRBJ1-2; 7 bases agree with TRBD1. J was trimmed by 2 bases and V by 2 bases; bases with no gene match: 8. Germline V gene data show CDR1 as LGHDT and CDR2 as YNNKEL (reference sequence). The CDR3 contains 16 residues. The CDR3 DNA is TGTGCCAGCAGCCAACCGACAGGGCAAGGCAACTATGGCTACACCTTC. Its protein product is CASSQPTGQGNYGYTF.

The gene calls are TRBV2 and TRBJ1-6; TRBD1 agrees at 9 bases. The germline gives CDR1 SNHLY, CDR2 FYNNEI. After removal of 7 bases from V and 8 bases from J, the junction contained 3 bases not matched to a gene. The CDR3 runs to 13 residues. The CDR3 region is CASTRTGDSPLHF. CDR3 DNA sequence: TGTGCCAGCACCCGGACAGGGGATTCACCCCTCCACTTT.

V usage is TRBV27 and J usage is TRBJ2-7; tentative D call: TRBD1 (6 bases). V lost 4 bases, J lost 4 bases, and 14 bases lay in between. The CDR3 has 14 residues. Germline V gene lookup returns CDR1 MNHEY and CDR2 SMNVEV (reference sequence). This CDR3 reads CASSYRGSLYEQYF. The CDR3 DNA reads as TGTGCCAGCAGTTATAGGGGGTCCTTGTACGAGCAGTACTTC.

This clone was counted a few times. The CDR3 here is CASSPGIVNYGYTF. In nucleotides, the CDR3 is TGTGCCTCATCTCCAGGGATTGTTAACTATGGCTACACCTTC. This chain links TRBV10-3 with TRBJ1-2; maybe TRBD1 (5 bases). Germline CDR1 reads ENHRY; CDR2 reads SYGVKD. The CDR3 spans 14 residues. V lost 11 bases and J lost 1, with 17 bases in between.

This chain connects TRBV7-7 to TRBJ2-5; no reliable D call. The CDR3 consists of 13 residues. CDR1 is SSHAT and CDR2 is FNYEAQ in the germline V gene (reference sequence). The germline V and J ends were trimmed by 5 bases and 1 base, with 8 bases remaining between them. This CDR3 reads CASSQDPQETQYF. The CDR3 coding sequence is TGTGCCAGCAGCCAAGACCCCCAAGAGACCCAGTACTTC.

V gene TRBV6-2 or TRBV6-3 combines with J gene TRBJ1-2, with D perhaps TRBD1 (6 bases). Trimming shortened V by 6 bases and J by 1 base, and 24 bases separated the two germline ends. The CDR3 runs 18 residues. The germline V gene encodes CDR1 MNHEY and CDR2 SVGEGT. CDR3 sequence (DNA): TGTGCCAGCAGCGAACAGGGAGTATTCTTGGAGGGTAACTATGGCTACACCTTC. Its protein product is CASSEQGVFLEGNYGYTF.

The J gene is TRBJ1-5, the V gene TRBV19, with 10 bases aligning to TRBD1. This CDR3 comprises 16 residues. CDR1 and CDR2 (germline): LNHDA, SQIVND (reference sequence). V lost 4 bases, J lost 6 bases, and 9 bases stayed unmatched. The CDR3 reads CASSTLTGGSFQPQHF. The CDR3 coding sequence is TGTGCCAGTAGTACCCTGACAGGGGGCTCTTTTCAGCCCCAGCATTTT. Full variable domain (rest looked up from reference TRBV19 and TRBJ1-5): DGGITQSPKYLFRKEGQNVTLSCEQNLNHDAMYWYRQDPGQGLRLIYYSQIVNDFQKGDIAEGYSVSREKKESFPLTVTSAQKNPTAFYLCASSTLTGGSFQPQHFGDGTRLSIL.

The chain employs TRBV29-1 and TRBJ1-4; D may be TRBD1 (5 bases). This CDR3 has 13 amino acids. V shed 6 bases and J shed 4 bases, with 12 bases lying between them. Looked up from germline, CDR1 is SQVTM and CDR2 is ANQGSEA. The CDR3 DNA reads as TGCAGCGTGGGACGGGGTCTTAATGAAAAACTGTTTTTT. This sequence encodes CSVGRGLNEKLFF.

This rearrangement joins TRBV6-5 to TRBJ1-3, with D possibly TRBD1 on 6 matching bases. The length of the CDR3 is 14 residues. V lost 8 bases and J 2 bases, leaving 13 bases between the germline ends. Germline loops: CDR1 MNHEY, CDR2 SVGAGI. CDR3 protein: CASDSGGPGNTIYF. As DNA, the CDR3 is TGTGCCAGCGACTCCGGGGGGCCTGGAAACACCATATATTTT.

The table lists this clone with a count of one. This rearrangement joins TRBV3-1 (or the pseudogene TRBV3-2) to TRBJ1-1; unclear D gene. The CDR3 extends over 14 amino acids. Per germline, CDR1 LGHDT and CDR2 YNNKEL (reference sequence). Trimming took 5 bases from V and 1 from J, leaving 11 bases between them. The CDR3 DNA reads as TGTGCCAGCAGCGTTAACGGACCGAACACTGAAGCTTTCTTT. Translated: CASSVNGPNTEAFF.

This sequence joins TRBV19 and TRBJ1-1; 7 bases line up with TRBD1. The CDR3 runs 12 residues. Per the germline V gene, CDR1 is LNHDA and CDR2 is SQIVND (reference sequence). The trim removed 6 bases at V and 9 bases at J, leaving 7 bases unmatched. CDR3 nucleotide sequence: TGTGCCAGTAGGACCCGGGACAGACAAGCTTTCTTT. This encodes CASRTRDRQAFF.

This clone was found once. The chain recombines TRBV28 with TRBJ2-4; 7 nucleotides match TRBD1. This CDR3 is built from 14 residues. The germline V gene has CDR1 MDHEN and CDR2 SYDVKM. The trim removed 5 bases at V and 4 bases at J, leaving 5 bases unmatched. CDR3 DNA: TGTGCCAGCAGTACCGGGACAGCGAAAAACATTCAGTACTTC. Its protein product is CASSTGTAKNIQYF. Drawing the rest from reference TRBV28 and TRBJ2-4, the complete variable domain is DVKVTQSSRYLVKRTGEKVFLECVQDMDHENMFWYRQDPGLGLRLIYFSYDVKMKEKGDIPEGYSVSREKKERFSLILESASTNQTSMYLCASSTGTAKNIQYFGAGTRLSVL.

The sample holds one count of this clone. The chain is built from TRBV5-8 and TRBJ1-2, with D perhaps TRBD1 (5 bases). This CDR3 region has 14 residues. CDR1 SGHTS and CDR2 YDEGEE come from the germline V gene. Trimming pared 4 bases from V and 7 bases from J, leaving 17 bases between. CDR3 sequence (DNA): TGTGCCAGCAGCCCGGACAATCGGTGGGGTGGCTACACCTTC. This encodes CASSPDNRWGGYTF.

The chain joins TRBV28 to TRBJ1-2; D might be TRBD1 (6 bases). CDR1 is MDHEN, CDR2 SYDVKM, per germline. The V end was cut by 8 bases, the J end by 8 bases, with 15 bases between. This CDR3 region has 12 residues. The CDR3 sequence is CASHRVPVGYTF. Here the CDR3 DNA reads TGTGCCAGCCACAGGGTTCCCGTAGGCTACACCTTC.

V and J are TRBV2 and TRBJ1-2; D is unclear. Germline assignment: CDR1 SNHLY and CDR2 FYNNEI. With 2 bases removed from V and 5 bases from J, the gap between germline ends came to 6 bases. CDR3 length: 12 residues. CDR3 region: CASSEPGYGYTF. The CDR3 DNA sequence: TGTGCCAGCAGTGAACCGGGATATGGCTACACCTTC.